These 14 T cell receptor beta chains originate from one sample sequenced in a study of T-cell reconstitution after alpha-beta-depleted transplantation in children. Unique molecular identifiers were incorporated during preparation of the TCRbeta library. TCRdb used MiXCR to reprocess the PCR reads, holding one entry per CDR3 protein. The sample has approximately 270,000 distinct CDR3 sequences, about a tenth seen once. The sequencing here drew on PBMCs from the stem cell graft donor, taken from the stem cell graft. The receptors here all came from a human donor who donated a stem cell graft to a child with SCID.

This clonotype has more than one count but fewer than ten. The V and J genes are TRBV3-1 and TRBJ1-2; D unclear. Between the trimmed V and J ends, which lost 2 bases and 8 bases, there was a span of 18 bases. Germline V gene data show CDR1 as LGHDT and CDR2 as YNNKEL (reference sequence). The CDR3 totals 15 residues. CDR3 sequence reads: CASSQYELLNAGYTF. For the CDR3, the DNA is TGTGCCAGCAGCCAATATGAACTCCTAAATGCCGGCTACACCTTC.

This sequence joins TRBV7-6 and TRBJ2-2; a possible D gene is TRBD2 (6 bases). This CDR3 contains 14 residues. Germline CDR1 and CDR2: SGHVS and FNYEAQ. V lost 5 bases and J lost 7, with 14 bases in between. This CDR3 reads CASSPMGEVGELFF. CDR3 nucleotide sequence: TGTGCCAGCAGCCCGATGGGGGAGGTCGGGGAGCTGTTTTTT.

This clonotype appeared a few times. The chain recombines TRBV6-5 with TRBJ1-5, with D unclear. This CDR3 region has 15 residues. The ends were cut back, 1 base at V and 0 bases at J, with 7 bases in the middle. Germline V gives CDR1 MNHEY, CDR2 SVGAGI. CDR3 DNA sequence: TGTGCCAGCAGTTACTTCGCGGATAGCAATCAGCCCCAGCATTTT. As protein: CASSYFADSNQPQHF.

This clonotype has a handful of counts. The CDR3 coding sequence is TGTGCCAGCAGTCCGACGGCGATGAACACTGAAGCTTTCTTT. This encodes CASSPTAMNTEAFF. This sequence joins TRBV27 and TRBJ1-1; D is uncertain. CDR1 and CDR2 (germline): MNHEY, SMNVEV (reference sequence). CDR3 length: 14 residues. Trimming took off 5 bases at V and 0 bases at J, with 10 bases between the two ends.

The table lists this clonotype with a few counts. V and J are TRBV11-2 and TRBJ2-5; 12 nucleotides agree with TRBD2. V was clipped by 6 bases and J by 2 bases; unmatched bases: 4. Germline lookup yields CDR1 SGHAT and CDR2 FQNNGV. The CDR3 sequence is 15 residues long. CDR3 in amino acids: CASRRLAGDQETQYF. The DNA for the CDR3 is TGTGCCAGCAGAAGACTAGCGGGGGATCAAGAGACCCAGTACTTC. The full variable domain, its missing parts supplied by reference TRBV11-2 and TRBJ2-5, is EAGVAQSPRYKIIEKRQSVAFWCNPISGHATLYWYQQILGQGPKLLIQFQNNGVVDDSQLPKDRFSAERLKGVDSTLKIQPAKLEDSAVYLCASRRLAGDQETQYFGPGTRLLVL.

The V call is TRBV7-8, the J call TRBJ2-7; D uncertain. This CDR3 contains 12 residues. Trimming shortened V by 3 bases and J by 7 bases, and 10 bases separated the two germline ends. Germline V CDR1 and CDR2: SGHVS, FQNEAQ. The CDR3 nucleotides are TGTGCCAGCAGCTTTCCCGCCGAGGAGCAGTACTTC. It yields the protein CASSFPAEEQYF.

This clonotype was counted at least ten times. This chain connects TRBV5-1 to TRBJ1-1; D not certain. Between the trimmed V and J ends, which lost 0 bases and 1 base, there was a span of 10 bases. CDR1 is SGHRS, CDR2 YFSETQ, per germline. The CDR3 covers 15 residues. The chain's CDR3 is CASSLVGTWNTEAFF. CDR3 coding DNA: TGCGCCAGCAGCTTGGTTGGCACCTGGAACACTGAAGCTTTCTTT.

This clonotype appeared a few times. The V gene is TRBV20-1, the J gene TRBJ2-3; D remains ambiguous. Deletions cut 4 bases from V and 1 base from J, with 6 bases between. CDR3 length: 12 amino acids. Germline V gives CDR1 DFQATT, CDR2 SNEGSKA (reference sequence). CDR3 residues: CSAIWGTDTQYF. In DNA, the CDR3 is TGCAGTGCTATTTGGGGCACAGATACGCAGTATTTT.

The chain carries TRBV7-9 and TRBJ1-2; D is uncertain. The CDR3 is made up of 12 amino acids. Germline CDR1 is SEHNR and CDR2 is FQNEAQ (reference sequence). V was shortened by 5 bases and J by 13 bases, with 17 bases between the two germline ends. The CDR3 here is CASSTGWEKATF. DNA for the CDR3: TGTGCCAGCAGCACCGGCTGGGAGAAGGCCACCTTC.

This clonotype was seen ten or more times. The J gene is TRBJ2-2, the V gene TRBV20-1, with 8 bases that match TRBD2. Unmatched junction bases numbered 4, after V lost 6 bases and J lost 7 bases. The length of the CDR3 is 12 residues. Per germline, CDR1 DFQATT and CDR2 SNEGSKA (reference sequence). CDR3 region: CSASGGSGELFF. The DNA of the CDR3 is TGCAGTGCCAGCGGGGGAAGCGGGGAGCTGTTTTTT.

This clonotype was observed many times. V usage is TRBV20-1 and J usage is TRBJ1-4, with D maybe TRBD1 (5 bases). The CDR3 spans 13 residues. Germline V gene lookup returns CDR1 DFQATT and CDR2 SNEGSKA (reference sequence). V was cut by 4 bases and J by 4 bases, with 10 bases left in between. In DNA, the CDR3 is TGCAGTGCTAATGGGGGACTTAATGAAAAACTGTTTTTT. This encodes CSANGGLNEKLFF.

There are many counts of this clonotype. The chain couples TRBV10-2 to TRBJ1-3; the D is unclear. The germline V gene has CDR1 WSHSY and CDR2 SAAADI. The CDR3 has 12 amino acids. The V end was cut by 2 bases, the J end by 12 bases, with 11 bases between. This CDR3 reads CASSEPDFHIYF. CDR3 nucleotide sequence: TGCGCCAGCAGTGAGCCTGATTTCCACATATATTTT.

This clonotype was seen at least ten times. The V and J genes are TRBV13 and TRBJ2-7; TRBD2 is a possible D gene (5 bases). V was pared by 0 bases and J by 3 bases, with 15 bases between. This CDR3 comprises 16 residues. CDR1 is PRHDT, CDR2 FYEKMQ, per germline (reference sequence). The CDR3 DNA is TGTGCCAGCAGCTTAGGCCGGACTCCCGGGCTCTACGAGCAGTACTTC. As protein: CASSLGRTPGLYEQYF.

This clonotype has a handful of counts. The chain is built from TRBV4-1 and TRBJ1-5; D remains ambiguous. Trimming shortened V by 1 base and J by 3 bases, and 10 bases separated the two germline ends. CDR1 is MGHRA, CDR2 YSYEKL, per germline. The CDR3 is made up of 15 amino acids. In nucleotides, the CDR3 is TGCGCCAGCAGCCAAGTTCACACACACAATCAGCCCCAGCATTTT. It codes for CASSQVHTHNQPQHF.